Below are 23 T cell receptor beta chains sequenced from a single sample in a study of shared clonotypes between healthy human individuals (dated by TCRdb to the early 2020s). Library generation was performed with the immunoSEQ multiplex PCR assay. TCRdb holds this immuneACCESS table with in-frame rearrangements only. Some clones are missing; in checked studies, unresolved V genes explain under half, and the rest has no known cause. For this sample there are about 820,000 clones; about 92% appear just once. The ten largest clones represent about 24% of the sample. CD8 naive samples were CD45RO-negative cells positively selected for CCR7, giving a CD45RA+CCR7+ population that excluded TemRA cells. Sequenced input: naive CD8+ T cells sorted from blood. The cell subset or site label for this specimen denotes: CD45RA+CCR7+. The source is a man in his thirties or forties in good health.

The chain carries TRBV2 and TRBJ2-5; 13 bases map to TRBD2. The CDR3 sequence is 15 residues long. With V trimmed by 6 bases and J by 6 bases, 7 bases remained unmatched. Germline V gives CDR1 SNHLY, CDR2 FYNNEI. Written as DNA, the CDR3 is TGTGCCAGCAGGGAATGGACTAGCGGGAGTCAGACCCAGTACTTC. Translating gives CASREWTSGSQTQYF.

The chain uses TRBV5-1 and TRBJ2-7, with D perhaps matching TRBD1 (5 bases). Germline V gene data show CDR1 as SGHRS and CDR2 as YFSETQ. The CDR3 spans 14 residues. Trimming took 1 base from V and 0 from J, leaving 8 bases between them. The CDR3, as DNA: TGCGCCAGCAGCTTGCAGGGAAGCTCCTACGAGCAGTACTTC. Translated: CASSLQGSSYEQYF.

J is TRBJ2-7 and V is TRBV10-2; D ambiguous. CDR3 size: 13 residues. Trimming took 11 bases from V and 2 from J, leaving 16 bases between them. Germline V gene data show CDR1 as WSHSY and CDR2 as SAAADI. This CDR3 is CASAALGPYEQYF. The CDR3 coding sequence is TGCGCCTCGGCGGCGTTAGGGCCCTACGAGCAGTACTTC.

CDR3 DNA sequence: TGTGCCAGCAGTTACTTCGGGGGCTCCTACAATGAGCAGTTCTTC. This sequence encodes CASSYFGGSYNEQFF. The chain joins TRBV6-5 to TRBJ2-1; D perhaps matches TRBD2 (6 bases). The CDR3 is 15 residues long. The V and J ends lost 1 base and 0 bases respectively, with 7 bases between them. Germline values: CDR1 MNHEY, CDR2 SVGAGI.

V and J are TRBV4-1 and TRBJ2-7, with D unresolved. The V end lost 4 bases, the J end lost 3 bases, and 10 bases lay between the germline ends. The CDR3 consists of 13 residues. From germline, CDR1 is MGHRA and CDR2 YSYEKL. The CDR3 sequence is CASSPMQHYEQYF. CDR3 nucleotides: TGCGCCAGCAGCCCAATGCAGCACTACGAGCAGTACTTC.

The chain employs TRBV7-9 and TRBJ2-7, with D perhaps TRBD1 (5 bases). The V gene lost 3 bases and the J gene lost 0 bases, with 9 bases spanning the gap. Germline values: CDR1 SEHNR, CDR2 FQNEAQ (reference sequence). This CDR3 has 14 residues. CDR3 coding DNA: TGTGCCAGCAGCTTCCCAGGACACTCCTACGAGCAGTACTTC. This encodes CASSFPGHSYEQYF.

The count of this clone is one. This chain uses TRBV5-4 with TRBJ2-7; 12 nucleotides agree with TRBD2. The V segment lost 6 bases and the J segment 1 base; nucleotides outside the gene matches: 14. CDR3 size: 18 residues. The germline V gene has CDR1 SGHNT and CDR2 YYREEE (reference sequence). CDR3 nucleotides: TGTGCCAGCACTTCGGCGCTAGCGGGAGGGGCCTCTTCCTACGAGCAGTACTTC. It encodes CASTSALAGGASSYEQYF.

This chain uses TRBV19 with TRBJ1-3, with a weak D call TRBD1 (5 bases). The germline V and J ends were trimmed by 5 bases and 3 bases, with 11 bases remaining between them. Germline-derived CDR1 and CDR2 are LNHDA and SQIVND (reference sequence). This CDR3 is built from 14 residues. Written as DNA, the CDR3 is TGTGCCAGTAGTCCGGGACCCGGTGGAAACACCATATATTTT. Translating it yields CASSPGPGGNTIYF.

The chain joins TRBV12-5 to TRBJ2-1; maybe TRBD2 (6 bases). Trimming took 2 bases from V and 9 from J, leaving 8 bases between them. The CDR3 sequence is 12 residues long. Germline loops: CDR1 LGHNT, CDR2 FRNRAP. The CDR3 protein is CASGLTSFEQFF. CDR3 bases: TGTGCTAGTGGTTTGACTAGCTTTGAGCAGTTCTTC.

V usage is TRBV9 and J usage is TRBJ1-3; unclear D gene. The CDR3 is 16 amino acids. Trimming left V 3 bases short and J 1 base short, with 14 bases between. Germline CDR1 reads SGDLS; CDR2 reads YYNGEE. The CDR3 DNA reads as TGTGCCAGCAGCGCCAATAAAGTCCGTTCTGGAAACACCATATATTTT. Amino acids: CASSANKVRSGNTIYF. Full variable domain (rest looked up from reference TRBV9 and TRBJ1-3): DSGVTQTPKHLITATGQRVTLRCSPRSGDLSVYWYQQSLDQGLQFLIQYYNGEERAKGNILERFSAQQFPDLHSELNLSSLELGDSALYFCASSANKVRSGNTIYFGEGSWLTVV.

The chain carries TRBV4-1 and TRBJ2-2; D may be TRBD1 (6 bases). Trimming took off 3 bases at V and 0 bases at J, with 11 bases between the two ends. Per the germline V gene, CDR1 is MGHRA and CDR2 is YSYEKL. The length of the CDR3 is 16 residues. The CDR3, as DNA: TGCGCCAGCAGCCATACCGGGACAACGAACACCGGGGAGCTGTTTTTT. The encoded protein is CASSHTGTTNTGELFF.

The V call is TRBV7-9, the J call TRBJ2-3; D is perhaps TRBD2 (5 bases). The CDR3 sequence is 15 residues long. Germline lookup yields CDR1 SEHNR and CDR2 FQNEAQ (reference sequence). Trimming pared 0 bases from V and 6 bases from J, leaving 13 bases between. The CDR3 spells CASSLAHGLADTQYF. CDR3 nucleotides: TGTGCCAGCAGCTTAGCCCACGGACTCGCTGATACGCAGTATTTT. Full variable domain (outside the CDR3, taken from reference TRBV7-9 and TRBJ2-3): DTGVSQNPRHKITKRGQNVTFRCDPISEHNRLYWYRQTLGQGPEFLTYFQNEAQLEKSRLLSDRFSAERPKGSFSTLEIQRTEQGDSAMYLCASSLAHGLADTQYFGPGTRLTVL.

This chain connects TRBV29-1 to TRBJ1-2; 10 positions agree with TRBD1. CDR1 is SQVTM and CDR2 is ANQGSEA in the germline V gene. The CDR3 runs to 14 residues. V gave up 0 bases and J gave up 6 bases; unmatched junction bases: 4. The CDR3 DNA reads as TGCAGCGTTGAAGATTGGGGGACAGGGGATGGCTACACCTTC. It specifies CSVEDWGTGDGYTF.

This chain connects TRBV27 to TRBJ2-1; D may be TRBD1 (6 bases). Trimming took 5 bases from V and 2 from J, leaving 10 bases between them. The CDR3 is made up of 14 amino acids. The germline V gene encodes CDR1 MNHEY and CDR2 SMNVEV (reference sequence). In nucleotides, the CDR3 is TGTGCCAGCAGTGCTCCAGGGGCCTACAATGAGCAGTTCTTC. Translation gives CASSAPGAYNEQFF.

The V and J genes are TRBV7-8 and TRBJ1-5; 8 nucleotides line up with TRBD1. Trimming removed 2 bases from V and 3 bases from J; junction bases left unmatched: 6. Looked up from germline, CDR1 is SGHVS and CDR2 is FQNEAQ. The CDR3 runs to 16 residues. Here the CDR3 reads CASSLRGQENNQPQHF. For the CDR3, the DNA is TGTGCCAGCAGCTTACGGGGACAGGAGAACAATCAGCCCCAGCATTTT.

The V gene is TRBV7-9, the J gene TRBJ2-3; 10 bases are a match to TRBD2. Germline lookup yields CDR1 SEHNR and CDR2 FQNEAQ (reference sequence). V lost 4 bases and J lost 0; bases outside the gene matches: 4. This CDR3 has 16 amino acids. The CDR3 sequence is CASSSGLADSTDTQYF. The CDR3 DNA sequence: TGTGCCAGCAGCTCAGGACTAGCGGATAGCACAGATACGCAGTATTTT.

The chain carries TRBV7-9 and TRBJ2-5; D assignment may be TRBD1 or TRBD2 (6 bases each). V lost 2 bases and J lost 2, with 9 bases in between. CDR3 length equals 14 residues. Per the germline V gene, CDR1 is SEHNR and CDR2 is FQNEAQ (reference sequence). CDR3 DNA sequence: TGTGCCAGCAGCTTAACAGGGACTCAAGAGACCCAGTACTTC. Residues: CASSLTGTQETQYF. Full variable domain (missing parts from reference TRBV7-9 and TRBJ2-5): DTGVSQNPRHKITKRGQNVTFRCDPISEHNRLYWYRQTLGQGPEFLTYFQNEAQLEKSRLLSDRFSAERPKGSFSTLEIQRTEQGDSAMYLCASSLTGTQETQYFGPGTRLLVL.

Of note for this clone: Additional DNA sequences in this sample encode the identical CDR3. The CDR3: CASSGGTSGSYEQYF. The CDR3 nucleotides read TGCGCCAGCAGCGGGGGCACCAGCGGGAGCTACGAGCAGTACTTC. The chain combines TRBV5-1 with TRBJ2-7; TRBD2 agrees at 8 bases. Germline V gives CDR1 SGHRS, CDR2 YFSETQ. Losses at the gene ends were 4 bases for V and 3 bases for J; bases not matched to a gene: 9. CDR3 length: 15 residues.

The V gene is TRBV4-2, the J gene TRBJ2-7; a weak D match, TRBD1 (5 bases). Germline V lookup: CDR1 LGHNA, CDR2 YNFKEQ. V was clipped by 2 bases and J by 2 bases, with 13 bases between them. This CDR3 is built from 15 residues. CDR3 DNA sequence: TGTGCCAGCAGCCAAAGATGGACACCGGCCTACGAGCAGTACTTC. Residues: CASSQRWTPAYEQYF.

As for this clone: A junction end diverges from the germline sequence, so it may reflect a read error. The chain combines TRBV13 with TRBJ1-5, with D possibly TRBD1 on 5 matching bases. The CDR3 totals 15 residues. CDR1 and CDR2 (germline): PRHDT, FYEKMQ (reference sequence). The CDR3 spells CASSLGSGGNQPQHF. As DNA, the CDR3 is TGTGCCAGCAGCCTAGGGTCTGGGGGGAATCAGCCCCAGCATTTT.

The table lists this clone with a count of one. The genes are TRBV27 and TRBJ1-1, with 8 bases lining up with TRBD1. Germline V gene lookup returns CDR1 MNHEY and CDR2 SMNVEV (reference sequence). Trimming removed 2 bases from V and 6 bases from J; junction bases left unmatched: 2. The CDR3 contains 13 residues. The CDR3 DNA reads as TGTGCCAGCAGTTTACAGGGGGCAGCTGAAGCTTTCTTT. Its protein is CASSLQGAAEAFF.

The chain is built from TRBV30 and TRBJ1-5, with D uncertain. Between the trimmed V and J ends, which lost 0 bases and 5 bases, there was a span of 14 bases. Germline loops: CDR1 GTSNPN, CDR2 SVGIG (reference sequence). The length of the CDR3 is 15 residues. The chain's CDR3 is CAWSVGIGSYQPQHF. The CDR3 DNA reads TGTGCCTGGAGTGTAGGAATTGGCAGTTATCAGCCCCAGCATTTT.

The genes are TRBV27 and TRBJ2-1; 9 nucleotides agree with TRBD1. Germline trimming cut 1 base from V and 7 bases from J; bases unmatched to any gene: 8. Germline V CDR1 and CDR2: MNHEY, SMNVEV (reference sequence). This CDR3 spans 16 amino acids. In DNA, the CDR3 is TGTGCCAGCAGTTTATTGGGACAGGGTTTTATAAATGAGCAGTTCTTC. The encoded protein is CASSLLGQGFINEQFF.